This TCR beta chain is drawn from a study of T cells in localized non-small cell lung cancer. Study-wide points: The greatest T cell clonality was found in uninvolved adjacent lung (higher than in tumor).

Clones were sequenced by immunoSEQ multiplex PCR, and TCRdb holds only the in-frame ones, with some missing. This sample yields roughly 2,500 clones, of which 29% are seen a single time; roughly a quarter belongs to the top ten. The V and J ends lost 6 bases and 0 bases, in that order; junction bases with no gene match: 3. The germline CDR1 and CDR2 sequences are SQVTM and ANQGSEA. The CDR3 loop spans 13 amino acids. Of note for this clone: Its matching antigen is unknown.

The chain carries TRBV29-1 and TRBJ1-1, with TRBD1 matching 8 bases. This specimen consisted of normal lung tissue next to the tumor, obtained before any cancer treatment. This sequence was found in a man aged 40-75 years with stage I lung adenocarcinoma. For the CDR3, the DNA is TGCAGCGTCGCAGGGGGCTTGAACACTGAAGCTTTCTTT. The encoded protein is CSVAGGLNTEAFF.